A single sample is the source of the 5 T cell receptor beta chains below, sequenced in a study of identical twins. MiXCR was run by TCRdb on the 5' RACE reads, yielding one entry per CDR3 protein. The sample includes 450,000 or so distinct CDR3 sequences, 13% to 15% of them seen just once. This sample was shared with a second study, whose subject was yellow fever vaccine responses in identical twins.

The sample was CD4+ T cells sorted from blood. Receptors were obtained from a woman under 30 in good health.

This chain joins TRBV4-3 and TRBJ1-4; D unresolved. CDR1 is LGHNA, CDR2 YSLEER, per germline. This CDR3 contains 16 residues. Trimming took 1 base from V and 5 from J, leaving 14 bases between them. The CDR3 nucleotides read TGCGCCAGCAGCCAAGGCAACATCCGAGGGAATGAAAAACTGTTTTTT. Protein product: CASSQGNIRGNEKLFF.

This clonotype appeared a few times. The chain recombines TRBV28 with TRBJ2-2; D is ambiguous. The CDR3 loop spans 12 amino acids. Trimming pared 8 bases from V and 4 bases from J, leaving 8 bases between. The germline gives CDR1 MDHEN, CDR2 SYDVKM. The CDR3 reads CASLKGTGELFF. In DNA form, the CDR3 reads TGTGCCAGCTTGAAGGGCACCGGGGAGCTGTTTTTT.

The chain has TRBV5-1 and TRBJ2-2; TRBD2 matches 8 bases. CDR3 size: 15 residues. J was trimmed by 7 bases and V by 5 bases; bases with no gene match: 10. Germline V gene lookup returns CDR1 SGHRS and CDR2 YFSETQ. CDR3 sequence (DNA): TGCGCCAGCAGGGAGTTCGGCGGGAGGAACGGGGAGCTGTTTTTT. Its protein is CASREFGGRNGELFF.

The sample holds a few counts of this clonotype. The DNA for the CDR3 is TGTGCCAGCAGCTACCGGACAGGGCAGTTGGGTCAGCCCCAGCATTTT. It encodes CASSYRTGQLGQPQHF. The V and J genes are TRBV7-2 and TRBJ1-5; 8 nucleotides agree with TRBD1. The CDR3 runs 16 residues. Germline V CDR1 and CDR2: SGHTA, FQGNSA. V was clipped by 4 bases and J by 6 bases; unmatched bases: 11. Full variable domain (outside the CDR3, taken from reference TRBV7-2 and TRBJ1-5): GAGVSQSPSNKVTEKGKDVELRCDPISGHTALYWYRQSLGQGLEFLIYFQGNSAPDKSGLPSDRFSAERTGGSVSTLTIQRTQQEDSAVYLCASSYRTGQLGQPQHFGDGTRLSIL.

This clonotype was counted a few times. The J gene is TRBJ2-5, the V gene TRBV5-1; TRBD1 agrees at 7 bases. The V and J ends lost 5 bases and 3 bases, in that order; junction bases with no gene match: 4. This CDR3 contains 13 residues. Germline V gives CDR1 SGHRS, CDR2 YFSETQ. As DNA, the CDR3 is TGCGCCAGCAGGAGGGGGCTAGAAGAGACCCAGTACTTC. It specifies CASRRGLEETQYF. The entire variable domain, with the rest obtained from reference TRBV5-1 and TRBJ2-5, is as follows: KAGVTQTPRYLIKTRGQQVTLSCSPISGHRSVSWYQQTPGQGLQFLFEYFSETQRNKGNFPGRFSGRQFSNSRSEMNVSTLELGDSALYLCASRRGLEETQYFGPGTRLLVL.